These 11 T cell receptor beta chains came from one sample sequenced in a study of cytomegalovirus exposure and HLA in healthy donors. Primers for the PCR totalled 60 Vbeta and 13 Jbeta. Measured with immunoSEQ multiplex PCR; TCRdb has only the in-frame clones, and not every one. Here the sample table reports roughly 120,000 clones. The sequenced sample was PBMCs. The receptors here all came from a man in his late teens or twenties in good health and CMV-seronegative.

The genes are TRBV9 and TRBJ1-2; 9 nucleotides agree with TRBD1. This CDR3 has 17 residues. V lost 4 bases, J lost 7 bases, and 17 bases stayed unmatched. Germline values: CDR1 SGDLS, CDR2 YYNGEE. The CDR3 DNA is TGTGCCAGCAGCCCCCTAGGGGGACAGGGTCTCTCTTCTGGCTACACCTTC. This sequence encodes CASSPLGGQGLSSGYTF.

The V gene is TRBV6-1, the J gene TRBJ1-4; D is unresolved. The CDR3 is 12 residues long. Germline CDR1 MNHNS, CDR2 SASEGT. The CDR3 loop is CASQATNEKLFF. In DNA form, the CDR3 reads TGTGCTTCCCAGGCAACTAATGAAAAACTGTTTTTT.

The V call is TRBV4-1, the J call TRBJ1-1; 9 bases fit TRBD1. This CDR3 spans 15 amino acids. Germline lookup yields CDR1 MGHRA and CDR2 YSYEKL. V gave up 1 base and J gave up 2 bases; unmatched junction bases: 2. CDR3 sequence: CASSQVTGGNTEAFF. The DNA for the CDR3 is TGCGCCAGCAGCCAAGTTACAGGGGGCAACACTGAAGCTTTCTTT.

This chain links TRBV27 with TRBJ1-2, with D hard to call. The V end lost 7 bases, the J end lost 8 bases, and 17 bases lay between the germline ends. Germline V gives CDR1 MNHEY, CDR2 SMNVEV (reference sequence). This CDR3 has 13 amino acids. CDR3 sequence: CASTSDPRSGYTF. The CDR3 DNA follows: TGTGCCAGCACTAGCGATCCTCGGTCCGGCTACACCTTC.

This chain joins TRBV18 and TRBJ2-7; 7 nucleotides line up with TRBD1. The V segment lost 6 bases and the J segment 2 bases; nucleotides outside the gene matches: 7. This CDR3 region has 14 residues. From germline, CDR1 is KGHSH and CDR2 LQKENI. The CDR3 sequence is CASSLSGTAYEQYF. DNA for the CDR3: TGTGCCAGCTCTCTTTCGGGGACAGCCTACGAGCAGTACTTC.

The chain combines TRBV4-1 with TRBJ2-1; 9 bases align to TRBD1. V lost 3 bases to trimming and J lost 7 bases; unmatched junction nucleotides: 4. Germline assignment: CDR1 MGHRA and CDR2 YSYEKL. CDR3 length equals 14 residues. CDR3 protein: CASSHLDRGNEQFF. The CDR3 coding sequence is TGCGCCAGCAGCCATCTGGACAGGGGAAATGAGCAGTTCTTC.

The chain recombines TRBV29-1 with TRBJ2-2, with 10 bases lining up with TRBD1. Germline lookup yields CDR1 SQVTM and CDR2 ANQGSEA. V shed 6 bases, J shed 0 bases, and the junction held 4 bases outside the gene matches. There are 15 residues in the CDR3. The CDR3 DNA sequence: TGCAGCGTGACGACAGGGGGCCCGAACACCGGGGAGCTGTTTTTT. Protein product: CSVTTGGPNTGELFF.

The CDR3 sequence is CAWSPRGLGQHYNSPLHF. CDR3 in DNA: TGTGCCTGGAGTCCAAGGGGATTAGGACAGCACTATAATTCACCCCTCCACTTT. V usage is TRBV30 and J usage is TRBJ1-6; perhaps TRBD1 as D (6 bases). Trimming took off 2 bases at V and 3 bases at J, with 20 bases between the two ends. This CDR3 comprises 18 residues. The germline V gene encodes CDR1 GTSNPN and CDR2 SVGIG (reference sequence).

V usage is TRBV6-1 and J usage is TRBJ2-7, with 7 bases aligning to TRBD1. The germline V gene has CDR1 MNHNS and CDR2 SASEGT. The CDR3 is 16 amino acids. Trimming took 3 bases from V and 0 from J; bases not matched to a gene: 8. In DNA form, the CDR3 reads TGTGCCAGCAGTGAGTATCGAGGGGGCAGCTCCTACGAGCAGTACTTC. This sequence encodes CASSEYRGGSSYEQYF.

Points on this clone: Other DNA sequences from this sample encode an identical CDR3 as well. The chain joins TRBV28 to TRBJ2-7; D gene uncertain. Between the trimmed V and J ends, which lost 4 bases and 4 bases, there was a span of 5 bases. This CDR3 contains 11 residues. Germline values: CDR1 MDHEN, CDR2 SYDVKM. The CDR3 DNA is TGTGCCAGCAGTTCGGTTTACGAGCAGTACTTC. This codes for CASSSVYEQYF.

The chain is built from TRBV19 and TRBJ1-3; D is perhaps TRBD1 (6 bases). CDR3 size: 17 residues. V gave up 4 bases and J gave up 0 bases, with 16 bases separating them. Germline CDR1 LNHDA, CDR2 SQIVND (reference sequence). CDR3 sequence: CASSTLRQAYSGNTIYF. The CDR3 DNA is TGTGCCAGTAGTACCCTCCGACAGGCGTACTCTGGAAACACCATATATTTT.